A single TCR beta chain is shown here with its context. Its recognized antigen is unknown. No base quality values were provided; no much bigger clone lies one nucleotide off. TCRbeta CDR3 regions were amplified from genomic DNA using the immunoSEQ Assay, a bias-controlled multiplex PCR. Under the source paper's analysis protocol: Within the assay, amplification of reference gene primers was used to estimate how many nucleated cells each sample contained. Sequence reads were collapsed and filtered to measure the absolute abundance of every unique TCRbeta CDR3 rearrangement. Productive Simpson clonality was computed per sample as the square root of Simpson's diversity index over productive rearrangements. Held by TCRdb, this immuneACCESS table contains in-frame sequences only and omits some clones. Under half of the omission traces to an unresolved V gene where checked; the cause of the rest is unknown. The D gene and trimming were derived from the DNA, and the V and J assignments and clone size from that table. The sample table shows about 220,000 clones, and 70% to 85% are seen once. 3% to 4% of the sample belongs to the ten largest clones.

This record comes from a study of blood T cell repertoires in COVID-19 (dated by TCRdb to between 2020 and 2021). Turning to the overall study: Samples from collaborators originated in the United States, Italy and Spain and spanned both the acute and convalescent phases of COVID-19. A de-identified subject ID, COVID-19 status, age in years and sex were almost always included in the sample metadata. The material from the prospective study consisted of cDNA or gDNA derived from T cells, B-cell-depleted T cells, or PBMCs. The samples were drawn from the first 160 participants of the ongoing ImmuneRACE study and from more than 1,000 subjects provided by 6 global collaborators. The repertoires were released in a freely available public database intended as a resource for research on the immune response to SARS-CoV-2. Subjects who had been exposed to COVID-19, were actively infected with it, or had recovered from it provided the deeply sampled blood TCRbeta repertoires that made up the dataset. Where HLA class I and class II types were available, the types were taken from metadata supplied by the sample provider, not from assay-based typing. Summary of the overall study and its limitations: How much clinical and demographic metadata was included differed by source and by participant, and the metadata was provided uncurated.

Participants in the prospective study were aged roughly 18 to 95 years, lived in 20 to 25 United States geographic areas, and enrolled through a virtual design. To assign participants to cohorts, the prospective study relied on clinical history that participants themselves reported in a screening survey and a study questionnaire. For ImmuneRACE Cohort 3, a participant was defined as recovered based on two consecutive negative NP/OP PCR tests, clearance by a healthcare professional, or resolution of symptoms. In the prospective study, mobile phlebotomists collected whole blood, serum and a nasopharyngeal or oropharyngeal swab from each participant. Over a 2-month period, participants in the prospective study had the option of providing additional blood draws and questionnaires. Prospective study blood samples were shipped either frozen or at room temperature before DNA extraction. Via the germline V gene, CDR1 is SGHDT and CDR2 YYEEEE. Its CDR3 holds 17 amino acids, cysteine through phenylalanine. Only the CDR3 part of the read is kept: 51 bases, read in frame from the first base. The germline V end is reduced by 3 bases and the J end by 2 bases; junction bases left unmatched: 8.

The clonotype originates from a woman aged 60 to 75 who had recovered from COVID-19. Sample: PBMCs or T cells enriched from blood (not recorded which). The rearranged chain carries TRBV5-6 and TRBJ2-2; TRBD1 matches 9 bases in the middle. The nucleotide sequence is given as TGTGCCAGCAGCTCGGGGGGACAGGGCCCTAACACCGGGGAGCTGTTTTTT. The translation is CASSSGGQGPNTGELFF.